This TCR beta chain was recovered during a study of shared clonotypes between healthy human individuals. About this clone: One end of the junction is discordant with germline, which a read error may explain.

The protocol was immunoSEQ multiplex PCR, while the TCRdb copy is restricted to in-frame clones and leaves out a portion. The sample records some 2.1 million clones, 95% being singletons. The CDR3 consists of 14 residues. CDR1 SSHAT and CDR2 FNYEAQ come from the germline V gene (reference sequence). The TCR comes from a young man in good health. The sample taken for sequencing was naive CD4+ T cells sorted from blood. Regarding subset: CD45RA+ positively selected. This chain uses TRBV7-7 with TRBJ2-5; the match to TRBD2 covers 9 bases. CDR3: CASSPAGGEETQYF. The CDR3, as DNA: TGTGCTAGCAGCCCAGCGGGGGGCGAAGAGACCCAGTACTTC.